This record looks at one T cell receptor beta chain sequence and its context. Its cognate antigen is unknown. The authors made TCR beta libraries by quantitative 5'-RACE with molecular barcodes. A single record per CDR3 protein comes from TCRdb applying MiXCR to the 5' RACE reads. The sample has roughly 700,000 distinct CDR3 sequences; 19% are singletons. These data come from a study of CD8 T cells in ankylosing spondylitis. Study-wide results and limits: A TCR beta motif of eight highly homologous variants appeared characteristic of ankylosing spondylitis blood.

The source material was blood, either unsorted or a sorted T cell fraction (not recorded which). The source of this sequence is a male donor with ankylosing spondylitis.

The CDR3 reads CASSLARGTANYGYTF. CDR3 DNA sequence: TGCGCCAGCAGCTTGGCCAGGGGGACGGCTAACTATGGCTACACCTTC. J is TRBJ1-2 and V is TRBV5-1, with 7 positions matching TRBD1. Germline trimming cut 0 bases from V and 0 bases from J; bases unmatched to any gene: 5. The V gene's germline CDR1 is SGHRS and CDR2 YFSETQ. The CDR3 is 16 amino acids.